The 22 T cell receptor beta chains in this list originate from one sample, sequenced in a study of molecular identifiers for immune sequencing clone quantification. TCRdb called the PCR reads again in MiXCR, with one record for every CDR3 protein. This sample carries some 320,000 distinct CDR3 sequences, under 25% of them seen once, and the ten largest clones take about 0.71%. What was sequenced was naive CD8+ T cells from blood, with Jurkat cell RNA spiked in. Subset of the sample: FACS-sorted CD8+CD4-CCR7+CD45RA+ naive T cells. The receptors here all came from a human donor in good health. Some libraries in this study had Jurkat cell RNA spiked in.

This clonotype appeared many times. The chain links TRBV5-4 to TRBJ1-2; 7 bases are shared with TRBD1. The length of the CDR3 is 19 residues. Trimming took 3 bases from V and 3 from J; bases not matched to a gene: 20. The germline gives CDR1 SGHNT, CDR2 YYREEE (reference sequence). The CDR3 spells CASSWGTAIVYRTHYGYTF. The CDR3 nucleotides are TGTGCCAGCAGCTGGGGGACAGCCATCGTCTATCGAACCCACTATGGCTACACCTTC.

This clonotype was seen at least ten times. The J gene is TRBJ1-1, the V gene TRBV4-3; D gene ambiguous. V lost 0 bases, J lost 0 bases, and 8 bases lay in between. Germline lookup yields CDR1 LGHNA and CDR2 YSLEER. The CDR3 covers 15 residues. The DNA of the CDR3 is TGCGCCAGCAGCCAAGATCCGAATCTGAACACTGAAGCTTTCTTT. Translated: CASSQDPNLNTEAFF.

The J gene is TRBJ1-1, the V gene TRBV24-1; TRBD1 aligns across 9 bases. The CDR3 is made up of 19 amino acids. With V trimmed by 9 bases and J by 1 base, 20 bases remained unmatched. Germline V gene lookup returns CDR1 KGHDR and CDR2 SFDVKD. CDR3 coding DNA: TGTGCCACCCCACCCCCAGCGACAGGGGGGATGTTGGAGAACACTGAAGCTTTCTTT. Protein sequence: CATPPPATGGMLENTEAFF.

On this clonotype: One end of the junction does not line up with germline, which may come from a read error. V and J are TRBV4-1 and TRBJ1-1; D ambiguous. This CDR3 comprises 15 residues. Germline loops: CDR1 MGHRA, CDR2 YSYEKL. CDR3 residues: CARSQGGGGWTEAFF. The DNA for the CDR3 is TGCGCCCGCAGCCAAGGCGGTGGTGGGTGGACTGAAGCTTTCTTT.

This clonotype occurred many times. The chain joins TRBV6-5 to TRBJ1-6; 10 bases fit TRBD1. V shed 2 bases and J 6 bases; nucleotides not matched to a gene: 1. Germline V gene data show CDR1 as MNHEY and CDR2 as SVGAGI. The CDR3 is 15 residues long. CDR3 loop: CASSYRTGGNSPLHF. CDR3 in DNA: TGTGCCAGCAGTTACAGGACAGGGGGTAATTCACCCCTCCACTTT.

This clonotype was detected only a few times. The chain links TRBV5-4 to TRBJ2-3, with 7 bases matching TRBD2. Germline V gene lookup returns CDR1 SGHNT and CDR2 YYREEE (reference sequence). V dropped 5 bases and J dropped 2; count of bases not matched to a gene: 8. This CDR3 is built from 15 residues. CDR3: CASSSGTTNTDTQYF. CDR3 DNA: TGTGCCAGCAGTTCCGGGACTACCAACACAGATACGCAGTATTTT.

This clonotype was observed a few times. The chain employs TRBV6-6 and TRBJ2-2, with 12 bases aligning to TRBD1. The V gene's germline CDR1 is MNHNY and CDR2 SVGAGI (reference sequence). This CDR3 is built from 16 residues. V lost 2 bases to trimming and J lost 3 bases; unmatched junction nucleotides: 1. In DNA, the CDR3 is TGTGCCAGCAGTTACAGGGACAGGGGGCACACCGGGGAGCTGTTTTTT. It codes for CASSYRDRGHTGELFF.

Concerning this clonotype: It may be a read error: a sequence one base away is much more abundant. CDR3 bases: TGTGCCAGCAGCCCCTGGGCACAACAGACCCAGTACTTC. It is translated as CASSPWAQQTQYF. V and J are TRBV7-2 and TRBJ2-5; no firm D call. Trimming pared 5 bases from V and 6 bases from J, leaving 13 bases between. This CDR3 region has 13 residues. CDR1 is SGHTA, CDR2 FQGNSA, per germline.

As concerns this clonotype: A much larger clone differs from this one at a single base, so this may be a read error. This chain joins TRBV7-9 and TRBJ2-3; 8 bases line up with TRBD1. The CDR3 runs 15 residues. Germline loops: CDR1 SEHNR, CDR2 FQNEAQ (reference sequence). The trim removed 5 bases at V and 5 bases at J, leaving 9 bases unmatched. CDR3 sequence reads: CASSPLTGAKDTQYF. CDR3 sequence (DNA): TGTGCCAGCAGCCCGTTGACAGGGGCAAAAGATACGCAGTATTTT.

Points on this clonotype: Just one base apart from a much larger clone, this may be a read error. This chain joins TRBV12-3 or TRBV12-4 and TRBJ2-1; D possibly corresponds to TRBD2 (5 bases). There are 15 residues in the CDR3. Trimming removed 4 bases from V and 8 bases from J, with 18 bases in between. The CDR3 sequence is CASSYGPRGPYEQFF. The CDR3 region has the DNA TGTGCCAGCAGTTATGGCCCACGGGGTCCCTATGAGCAGTTCTTC.

As concerns this clonotype: A much larger clone differs from this one at a single base, so this may be a read error. The chain links TRBV14 to TRBJ2-5; no definite D call. The CDR3 extends over 15 amino acids. The V gene's germline CDR1 is SGHDN and CDR2 FVKESK. V lost 8 bases and J 3 bases, leaving 19 bases between the germline ends. This chain's CDR3 is CASARGSGNEETQYF. The CDR3 DNA follows: TGTGCCAGCGCTCGTGGGTCTGGGAATGAAGAGACCCAGTACTTC.

This clonotype was seen repeatedly, ten times or more. The V call is TRBV6-5, the J call TRBJ2-3; 7 bases line up with TRBD1. Germline V gene data show CDR1 as MNHEY and CDR2 as SVGAGI. The CDR3 has 16 amino acids. Trimming removed 5 bases from V and 5 bases from J; junction bases left unmatched: 13. The CDR3 loop reads CASSRLWDRERDTQYF. The CDR3 DNA is TGTGCCAGCAGTAGGCTGTGGGACAGAGAGAGAGATACGCAGTATTTT.

The gene calls are TRBV4-3 and TRBJ2-5, with 9 nucleotides matching TRBD2. The CDR3 is 18 residues long. The germline V gene encodes CDR1 LGHNA and CDR2 YSLEER. After removal of 0 bases from V and 2 bases from J, the junction contained 10 bases not matched to a gene. In DNA, the CDR3 is TGCGCCAGCAGCCAAGACAACGGAGTAGCGGGAGTTCAAGAGACCCAGTACTTC. It encodes CASSQDNGVAGVQETQYF.

In its sample, this clonotype was seen a few times. The chain links TRBV11-2 to TRBJ2-7; 9 bases match TRBD2. Germline V CDR1 and CDR2: SGHAT, FQNNGV. CDR3 length: 15 amino acids. The trim removed 7 bases at V and 5 bases at J, leaving 12 bases unmatched. CDR3 nucleotides: TGTGCCAGCACCTTTAGCGGGAGTCCGGGGGACGAGCAGTACTTC. Residues: CASTFSGSPGDEQYF. Full variable domain (rest looked up from reference TRBV11-2 and TRBJ2-7): EAGVAQSPRYKIIEKRQSVAFWCNPISGHATLYWYQQILGQGPKLLIQFQNNGVVDDSQLPKDRFSAERLKGVDSTLKIQPAKLEDSAVYLCASTFSGSPGDEQYFGPGTRLTVT.

The table lists this clonotype with many counts. V and J are TRBV7-2 and TRBJ2-7; the D gene is possibly TRBD2 (5 bases). This CDR3 contains 16 residues. V was pared by 1 base and J by 1 base, with 14 bases between. CDR1 and CDR2 (germline): SGHTA, FQGNSA. CDR3 loop: CASSLGAGLPSYEQYF. Here the CDR3 DNA reads TGTGCCAGCAGCTTAGGGGCGGGTCTACCTTCCTACGAGCAGTACTTC. Filled out from reference TRBV7-2 and TRBJ2-7, the complete variable domain reads GAGVSQSPSNKVTEKGKDVELRCDPISGHTALYWYRQSLGQGLEFLIYFQGNSAPDKSGLPSDRFSAERTGGSVSTLTIQRTQQEDSAVYLCASSLGAGLPSYEQYFGPGTRLTVT.

This clonotype was observed many times. V gene TRBV28 combines with J gene TRBJ2-7, with D tentatively TRBD1 (6 bases). Per the germline V gene, CDR1 is MDHEN and CDR2 is SYDVKM. The V gene lost 4 bases and the J gene lost 5 bases, with 18 bases spanning the gap. This CDR3 has 15 amino acids. DNA for the CDR3: TGTGCCAGCAGTTCGACAGGCACCTCTCTACACGAGCAGTACTTC. This encodes CASSSTGTSLHEQYF.

This clonotype was detected ten times or more. V gene TRBV29-1 combines with J gene TRBJ1-1; D unclear. This CDR3 is built from 11 residues. CDR1 SQVTM and CDR2 ANQGSEA come from the germline V gene. Trimming left V 3 bases short and J 6 bases short, with 8 bases between. CDR3 sequence: CSVDPGSEAFF. CDR3 in DNA: TGCAGCGTTGACCCAGGATCTGAAGCTTTCTTT. The full variable domain, with the rest looked up from reference TRBV29-1 and TRBJ1-1, is SAVISQKPSRDICQRGTSLTIQCQVDSQVTMMFWYRQQPGQSLTLIATANQGSEATYESGFVIDKFPISRPNLTFSTLTVSNMSPEDSSIYLCSVDPGSEAFFGQGTRLTVV.

This clonotype showed up just a few times. The chain couples TRBV4-3 to TRBJ2-7; 10 nucleotides agree with TRBD1. This CDR3 is built from 15 residues. The V gene's germline CDR1 is LGHNA and CDR2 YSLEER. The J segment lost 5 bases and the V segment lost 3 bases, leaving 7 bases of the junction unmatched. The CDR3 DNA follows: TGCGCCAGCAGCCAGCGACAGGGGGCATTCCACGAGCAGTACTTC. Protein product: CASSQRQGAFHEQYF.

The chain combines TRBV5-4 with TRBJ1-3, with 8 bases that match TRBD1. This CDR3 is 16 amino acids long. Losses at the gene ends were 1 base for V and 0 bases for J; bases not matched to a gene: 3. Germline CDR1 and CDR2: SGHNT and YYREEE (reference sequence). In DNA form, the CDR3 reads TGTGCCAGCAGCTTGCGTGGACAGGGCTCTGGAAACACCATATATTTT. Protein: CASSLRGQGSGNTIYF.

Concerning this clonotype itself: This may be a read error: a much more frequent sequence differs by one nucleotide. The J gene is TRBJ1-3, the V gene TRBV7-2; D uncertain. The CDR3 totals 13 residues. V was shortened by 5 bases and J by 0 bases, with 5 bases between the two germline ends. Per germline, CDR1 SGHTA and CDR2 FQGNSA. The CDR3 coding sequence is TGTGCCAGCAGCCCCCCCTCTGGAAACACCATATATTTT. It is translated as CASSPPSGNTIYF.

The sample holds many counts of this clonotype. The J gene is TRBJ2-7, the V gene TRBV5-5; D may correspond to TRBD1 or TRBD2 (5 bases each). The germline gives CDR1 SGHKS, CDR2 YYEKEE (reference sequence). V was shortened by 3 bases and J by 2 bases, with 9 bases between the two germline ends. The CDR3 extends over 13 amino acids. CDR3 coding DNA: TGTGCCAGCAGCTGGGGGATAGCCTACGAGCAGTACTTC. It codes for CASSWGIAYEQYF. The entire variable domain, with the rest obtained from reference TRBV5-5 and TRBJ2-7, is as follows: DAGVTQSPTHLIKTRGQQVTLRCSPISGHKSVSWYQQVLGQGPQFIFQYYEKEERGRGNFPDRFSARQFPNYSSELNVNALLLGDSALYLCASSWGIAYEQYFGPGTRLTVT.

This chain links TRBV12-3 or TRBV12-4 with TRBJ2-7; 9 nucleotides line up with TRBD1. The ends lost 5 bases at V and 7 bases at J; junction bases unmatched: 9. This CDR3 is 14 amino acids long. The CDR3 sequence: CASSTTGGPEEQYF. In DNA, the CDR3 is TGTGCCAGCAGTACGACAGGGGGTCCTGAAGAGCAGTACTTC.